These 16 T cell receptor beta chains were all obtained from the same sample, sequenced in a study of blood T cell repertoires in COVID-19. Generated by immunoSEQ multiplex PCR, the TCRdb table keeps only in-frame clones and is missing some. This table holds some 260,000 clones, about 90% found once. Material for sequencing was peripheral blood. These receptors were obtained from a man aged 18-30 years with active or convalescent COVID-19.

This clone was detected once. The chain carries TRBV7-9 and TRBJ1-1, with 11 bases identical to TRBD1. The junction had 3 bases not matched to a gene; V was cut back by 5 bases and J by 1 base. This CDR3 contains 15 residues. The germline gives CDR1 SEHNR, CDR2 FQNEAQ (reference sequence). The CDR3 nucleotides read TGTGCCAGCAGCCACGGGACAGGGGGGAACACTGAAGCTTTCTTT. Its protein product is CASSHGTGGNTEAFF.

V is TRBV5-4 and J is TRBJ2-1; D is ambiguous. V was trimmed by 4 bases and J by 0 bases, leaving 5 bases between them. In germline, CDR1 is SGHNT, CDR2 YYREEE (reference sequence). This CDR3 contains 13 residues. The CDR3: CASSPSSYNEQFF. Here the CDR3 DNA reads TGTGCCAGCAGCCCGAGCTCCTACAATGAGCAGTTCTTC.

The chain is built from TRBV5-1 and TRBJ1-4; the D gene is possibly TRBD1 (5 bases). Germline lookup yields CDR1 SGHRS and CDR2 YFSETQ. The V and J ends lost 0 bases and 3 bases respectively, with 6 bases between them. This CDR3 region has 14 residues. CDR3 DNA sequence: TGCGCCAGCAGCTTGGGACAGTCTAATGAAAAACTGTTTTTT. Translation gives CASSLGQSNEKLFF.

The chain combines TRBV11-2 with TRBJ2-7; D remains ambiguous. The V gene lost 6 bases and the J gene lost 2 bases, with 8 bases spanning the gap. Germline V CDR1 and CDR2: SGHAT, FQNNGV. The CDR3 runs to 12 residues. In DNA form, the CDR3 reads TGTGCCAGCAGTCCCCTAGCCTACGAGCAGTACTTC. Translation gives CASSPLAYEQYF.

J is TRBJ1-1 and V is TRBV3-1 (or the pseudogene TRBV3-2); D call uncertain. Per the germline V gene, CDR1 is LGHDT and CDR2 is YNNKEL (reference sequence). CDR3 length equals 14 residues. V was shortened by 6 bases and J by 3 bases, with 14 bases between the two germline ends. CDR3 loop: CASSPTLSYTEAFF. CDR3 coding DNA: TGTGCCAGCAGTCCTACCCTTTCGTACACTGAAGCTTTCTTT.

The V and J genes are TRBV7-2 and TRBJ1-5; 12 bases match TRBD1. Germline loops: CDR1 SGHTA, CDR2 FQGNSA. V was pared by 5 bases and J by 9 bases, with 14 bases of the junction left unmatched. There are 17 residues in the CDR3. CDR3 in DNA: TGTGCCAGCAGCCCCGCTGCCGGGACAGGGGGCTTGGGGCCCCAGCATTTT. This gives the protein CASSPAAGTGGLGPQHF.

The rearrangement links TRBV3-1 (or the pseudogene TRBV3-2) to TRBJ1-1; D uncertain. The V end was cut by 1 base, the J end by 1 base, with 13 bases between. The germline gives CDR1 LGHDT, CDR2 YNNKEL (reference sequence). The CDR3 totals 16 residues. The CDR3 loop reads CASSQAGLGENTEAFF. DNA for the CDR3: TGTGCCAGCAGCCAAGCTGGACTCGGAGAGAACACTGAAGCTTTCTTT.

The chain links TRBV13 to TRBJ2-7; D uncertain. Germline V lookup: CDR1 PRHDT, CDR2 FYEKMQ (reference sequence). This CDR3 is built from 15 residues. Between the trimmed V and J ends, which lost 0 bases and 2 bases, there was a span of 11 bases. DNA for the CDR3: TGTGCCAGCAGCTTAGGGGGCTCAAGCCCCTACGAGCAGTACTTC. Translation gives CASSLGGSSPYEQYF.

The J gene is TRBJ1-5, the V gene TRBV6-2 or TRBV6-3, with D unclear. Trimming pared 6 bases from V and 7 bases from J, leaving 16 bases between. Germline V gives CDR1 MNHEY, CDR2 SVGEGT. The CDR3 loop spans 14 amino acids. CDR3 region: CASSPSGFRQPQHF. CDR3 in DNA: TGTGCCAGCAGCCCCTCGGGGTTTAGGCAGCCCCAGCATTTT.

The rearrangement links TRBV18 to TRBJ1-3; D may be TRBD1 (5 bases). This CDR3 is built from 13 residues. V was clipped by 3 bases and J by 3 bases, with 6 bases between them. Germline V gives CDR1 KGHSH, CDR2 LQKENI. The CDR3 spells CASSPQGGNTIYF. CDR3 coding DNA: TGTGCCAGCTCACCGCAGGGTGGAAACACCATATATTTT.

The gene calls are TRBV7-6 and TRBJ1-4; 7 bases agree with TRBD1. V shed 2 bases, J shed 8 bases, and the junction held 8 bases outside the gene matches. Germline CDR1 reads SGHVS; CDR2 reads FNYEAQ. The CDR3 is 15 residues long. The CDR3 DNA follows: TGTGCCAGCAGCTTATCAGTCAGGGGGTACGAAAAACTGTTTTTT. Residues: CASSLSVRGYEKLFF.

V gene TRBV6-2 or TRBV6-3 combines with J gene TRBJ1-1; 7 bases align to TRBD1. This CDR3 comprises 16 residues. With 5 bases clipped from V and 2 bases from J, the junction kept 11 bases outside the gene matches. The germline V gene encodes CDR1 MNHEY and CDR2 SVGEGT. CDR3 in amino acids: CASSHDRVRGNTEAFF. The CDR3 DNA reads TGTGCCAGCAGTCACGACAGGGTTCGAGGTAACACTGAAGCTTTCTTT.

The V and J genes are TRBV11-2 and TRBJ2-7; D remains unclear. The CDR3 length is 16 residues. In germline, CDR1 is SGHAT, CDR2 FQNNGV. The V and J ends lost 1 base and 5 bases respectively, with 18 bases between them. In DNA, the CDR3 is TGTGCCAGCAGCTTAGGCAGCGAGAACACCCTTGACGAGCAGTACTTC. Translated: CASSLGSENTLDEQYF.

This clone has a single count. The chain couples TRBV5-4 to TRBJ1-2; TRBD1 agrees at 8 bases. Germline V gives CDR1 SGHNT, CDR2 YYREEE (reference sequence). This CDR3 spans 14 amino acids. The V and J ends lost 0 bases and 6 bases, in that order; junction bases with no gene match: 4. The CDR3 is CASSLAQGADGYTF. In DNA form, the CDR3 reads TGTGCCAGCAGCTTGGCGCAGGGGGCCGATGGCTACACCTTC.

This clone occurred once. The chain uses TRBV19 and TRBJ2-7; D unclear. V lost 1 base and J lost 2, with 15 bases in between. The V gene's germline CDR1 is LNHDA and CDR2 SQIVND (reference sequence). This CDR3 is built from 16 residues. CDR3 loop: CASSIGPFTAPYEQYF. The CDR3 region has the DNA TGTGCCAGTAGTATAGGCCCCTTTACAGCTCCCTACGAGCAGTACTTC.

This clone was detected only a few times. The chain combines TRBV19 with TRBJ1-5; D perhaps matches TRBD1 (6 bases). V was clipped by 3 bases and J by 4 bases, with 10 bases between them. This CDR3 has 14 amino acids. Germline-derived CDR1 and CDR2 are LNHDA and SQIVND (reference sequence). This CDR3 reads CASSINRANQPQHF. In nucleotides, the CDR3 is TGTGCCAGTAGTATCAACAGGGCGAATCAGCCCCAGCATTTT.